These T cell receptor beta chains were read from a single sample in a study of blood T cell repertoires in COVID-19. The repertoire was sequenced with immunoSEQ multiplex PCR; TCRdb's copy has only in-frame clones and lacks some. The sample has 350,000 or so clones; around 90% are singletons. The specimen was peripheral blood. Source of these receptors: a woman aged 55-70 years with COVID-19, enrolled during active disease. Both conserved end residues are part of each CDR3. D genes are given only for firm matches. A clone size is listed for some rows: how often the clone was seen (once, few, many), or a class if it is expanded.

. | TRBJ2-5 | TRBV5-1 | . | CASSQFRDGTQYF | TGCGCCAGTAGCCAATTCAGGGATGGGACCCAGTACTTC
TRBD1 | TRBJ2-7 | TRBV6-6 | . | CASSYPGQGSYEQYF | TGTGCCAGCAGTTACCCGGGACAGGGCTCTTACGAGCAGTACTTC
. | TRBJ1-1 | TRBV28 | . | CAIGRGTTEAFF | TGTGCCATTGGTAGGGGGACGACTGAAGCTTTCTTT
. | TRBJ2-3 | TRBV11-1 | . | CASSFADTQYF | TGTGCCAGCAGCTTCGCGGATACGCAGTATTTT
. | TRBJ2-5 | TRBV5-1 | . | CASSLAPVRAGSFQETQYF | TGCGCCAGCAGCTTGGCTCCGGTGAGGGCGGGGAGTTTTCAAGAGACCCAGTACTTC
TRBD1 | TRBJ2-1 | TRBV4-2 | few | CARFRQGASEQFF | TGTGCCAGGTTTAGGCAGGGGGCATCGGAGCAGTTCTTC
. | TRBJ1-2 | TRBV28 | . | CASIESPPRKANYGYTF | TGTGCCAGCATTGAGTCCCCTCCCCGTAAAGCTAACTATGGCTACACCTTC
TRBD1 | TRBJ1-2 | TRBV6-5 | . | CASSFGTEYGYTF | TGTGCCAGCAGTTTCGGGACAGAATATGGCTACACCTTC
TRBD2 | TRBJ2-1 | TRBV2 | . | CASSEMVSGGVYYNEQFF | TGTGCCAGCAGTGAAATGGTTAGCGGGGGGGTTTACTACAATGAGCAGTTCTTC
. | TRBJ2-3 | TRBV19 | . | CASSLRPDTQYF | TGTGCCAGTAGTCTCCGTCCAGATACGCAGTATTTT
. | TRBJ1-1 | TRBV12-3/TRBV12-4 | . | CASSQRGGTEAFF | TGTGCCAGCAGCCAGAGGGGGGGCACTGAAGCTTTCTTT
TRBD1 | TRBJ1-2 | TRBV12-5 | . | CASGSTGLYGYTF | TGTGCTAGTGGCTCGACAGGGCTCTATGGCTACACCTTC
. | TRBJ1-2 | TRBV4-2 | . | CASSHGTGGDYGYTF | TGTGCCAGCAGCCACGGTACAGGTGGGGACTATGGCTACACCTTC